This paragraph reports one T cell receptor beta chain. The antigen is undetermined. This entry comes from a study of shared clonotypes between healthy human individuals. Sequenced by immunoSEQ multiplex PCR; TCRdb stores in-frame clones only, minus some. The sample has about a million clones, roughly 80% seen once. Study outcomes and limitations: Few donors limited the genetic and exposure-history diversity represented. Clonotypes which were not shared had lower generation probabilities than clonotypes that all four donors shared.

Germline CDR1 ENHRY, CDR2 SYGVKD. The CDR3 is made up of 14 amino acids. The V and J ends lost 6 bases and 0 bases, in that order; junction bases with no gene match: 1. The chain joins TRBV10-3 to TRBJ2-2, with 7 positions matching TRBD1. The sequenced material came from memory CD4+ T cells from PBMCs. The sample's subset: CD45RA-negative fraction. The TCR was taken from a man younger than 35 in good health. Some clones in this sample may be carry-over from other donors' samples. The CDR3 here is CAISDRANTGELFF. CDR3 nucleotide sequence: TGTGCCATCAGCGACAGGGCGAACACCGGGGAGCTGTTTTTT.